The 30 T cell receptor beta chains below were found in one sample sequenced in a study of T cells in Graves' hyperthyroidism and ophthalmopathy. RNA transcripts were the template for amplifying TCR beta CDR3 regions. The TCR CDR3 was amplified in a first-round RT-PCR using the HTBI primer set. TCRdb re-called the multiplex PCR reads with MiXCR, one entry per CDR3 protein. The table lists roughly 180,000 distinct CDR3 sequences, 9.4% of them singletons, with around 20% in the top ten. The source material was blood. These receptors were taken from a woman aged 18-35 years with Graves' hyperthyroidism that later progressed to Graves' ophthalmopathy.

This clonotype was recorded at least ten times. J is TRBJ2-7 and V is TRBV18, with unresolved D. CDR3 size: 15 residues. Germline V gene sequence: CDR1 KGHSH, CDR2 LQKENI. The ends were cut back, 0 bases at V and 1 base at J, with 10 bases in the middle. The CDR3 here is CASSPPREESYEQYF. In DNA, the CDR3 is TGTGCCAGCTCACCACCGAGAGAGGAATCCTACGAGCAGTACTTC.

This clonotype came up many times. The chain combines TRBV6-2 or TRBV6-3 with TRBJ2-7, with D possibly TRBD2 on 5 matching bases. CDR3 size: 15 residues. V dropped 4 bases and J dropped 5 bases, with 18 bases sitting between them. Germline values: CDR1 MNHEY, CDR2 SVGEGT. Here the CDR3 reads CASSSHDRSGNEQYF. CDR3 in DNA: TGTGCCAGCAGTTCCCACGACCGGAGCGGTAACGAGCAGTACTTC.

This clonotype was seen repeatedly, ten times or more. This sequence joins TRBV20-1 and TRBJ1-5; no clear D gene. The V gene lost 0 bases and the J gene lost 0 bases, with 12 bases spanning the gap. The CDR3 is 16 residues long. Germline assignment: CDR1 DFQATT and CDR2 SNEGSKA (reference sequence). CDR3 DNA: TGCAGTGCTAGAGATCTGGCGGGGTATAGCAATCAGCCCCAGCATTTT. This codes for CSARDLAGYSNQPQHF.

This clonotype was detected only a few times. The chain combines TRBV29-1 with TRBJ2-1, with 8 nucleotides matching TRBD2. The CDR3 totals 20 residues. Trimming took 8 bases from V and 4 from J; bases not matched to a gene: 28. CDR1 and CDR2 from the germline V gene are SQVTM and ANQGSEA. The CDR3: CSPFVGQVSPGTSLYNEQFF. DNA for the CDR3: TGCAGCCCCTTCGTGGGACAAGTTTCTCCCGGGACTAGTTTATACAATGAGCAGTTCTTC.

On this clonotype: One junction end does not reproduce the germline sequence, and a read error may be involved. The V call is TRBV6-9, the J call TRBJ1-2, with a weak D call TRBD1 (5 bases). CDR3 length equals 13 residues. Germline V gene data show CDR1 as MNHGY and CDR2 as SVAAGI. DNA for the CDR3: TGTGTCAGCAGTTTAAACCGGGGGAAAGGCTACACCTTC. Translated: CVSSLNRGKGYTF.

This rearrangement joins TRBV7-9 to TRBJ2-3; the D gene is possibly TRBD1 (5 bases). V dropped 5 bases and J dropped 2 bases, with 14 bases sitting between them. The CDR3 runs 15 residues. Germline loops: CDR1 SEHNR, CDR2 FQNEAQ (reference sequence). This CDR3 is CASSRPRQSTDTQYF. The CDR3 DNA is TGTGCCAGCAGCCGGCCTCGACAGTCCACAGATACGCAGTATTTT.

This clonotype was observed at least ten times. The gene calls are TRBV11-2 and TRBJ2-3; D not certain. The V and J ends lost 3 bases and 2 bases respectively, with 9 bases between them. Per the germline V gene, CDR1 is SGHAT and CDR2 is FQNNGV. This CDR3 contains 14 residues. The CDR3 DNA sequence: TGTGCCAGCAGCTTTATGCTCAACACAGATACGCAGTATTTT. Protein: CASSFMLNTDTQYF.

This clonotype has at least ten counts. The chain couples TRBV20-1 to TRBJ2-7; D not resolved. Germline values: CDR1 DFQATT, CDR2 SNEGSKA (reference sequence). CDR3 length: 12 amino acids. V was trimmed by 6 bases and J by 4 bases, leaving 13 bases between them. The CDR3 protein is CSAPTLTYEQYF. The DNA for the CDR3 is TGCAGTGCCCCAACACTGACTTACGAGCAGTACTTC.

In this sample, this clonotype turned up many times. The gene calls are TRBV11-1 and TRBJ2-7, with TRBD1 identical over 11 bases. Germline lookup yields CDR1 SGHAT and CDR2 FQDESV (reference sequence). The CDR3 totals 15 residues. The V segment lost 1 base and the J segment 4 bases; nucleotides outside the gene matches: 3. The DNA for the CDR3 is TGTGCCAGCAGCTTAGATGGGACAGGGGGTTACGAGCAGTACTTC. Its protein is CASSLDGTGGYEQYF.

This clonotype came up many times. This rearrangement joins TRBV3-1 to TRBJ1-4; D might be TRBD1 (5 bases). Per germline, CDR1 LGHDT and CDR2 YNNKEL (reference sequence). CDR3 length: 15 amino acids. The V and J ends lost 4 bases and 3 bases respectively, with 12 bases between them. CDR3: CASSRGRIPNEKLFF. CDR3 nucleotides: TGTGCCAGCAGCCGGGGCAGAATTCCTAATGAAAAACTGTTTTTT.

This clonotype came up a few times. V is TRBV5-1 and J is TRBJ1-5, with a weak D call TRBD1 (5 bases). V lost 0 bases and J 2 bases, leaving 9 bases between the germline ends. The germline CDR1 and CDR2 sequences are SGHRS and YFSETQ. This CDR3 has 15 amino acids. This CDR3 reads CASSLGQGRNQPQHF. The CDR3 DNA reads as TGCGCCAGCAGCTTGGGGCAGGGCCGCAATCAGCCCCAGCATTTT.

This clonotype came up many times. V usage is TRBV27 and J usage is TRBJ2-2, with unresolved D. CDR1 and CDR2 from the germline V gene are MNHEY and SMNVEV (reference sequence). Trimming removed 10 bases at V and 1 base at J, with 13 bases between. The CDR3 is made up of 14 amino acids. DNA for the CDR3: TGTGCCACTTCCACTCCTCAGAACACCGGGGAGCTGTTTTTT. This sequence encodes CATSTPQNTGELFF.

There are many counts of this clonotype. This rearrangement joins TRBV7-9 to TRBJ1-4; 10 nucleotides agree with TRBD1. V trimming: 5 bases; J trimming: 4 bases; junction bases outside the gene matches: 4. The CDR3 runs 15 residues. From germline, CDR1 is SEHNR and CDR2 FQNEAQ (reference sequence). In DNA form, the CDR3 reads TGTGCCAGCAGCCCGGGGACAGGGGATAATGAAAAACTGTTTTTT. Its translation: CASSPGTGDNEKLFF.

In its sample, this clonotype was seen a few times. The V call is TRBV5-4, the J call TRBJ1-1; D is unclear. Per germline, CDR1 SGHNT and CDR2 YYREEE (reference sequence). The CDR3 has 13 residues. V was pared by 0 bases and J by 6 bases, with 9 bases between. The CDR3 loop is CASSLASRAEAFF. Here the CDR3 DNA reads TGTGCCAGCAGCTTGGCCTCGAGAGCTGAAGCTTTCTTT. Complete variable domain (other parts from reference TRBV5-4 and TRBJ1-1): ETGVTQSPTHLIKTRGQQVTLRCSSQSGHNTVSWYQQALGQGPQFIFQYYREEENGRGNFPPRFSGLQFPNYSSELNVNALELDDSALYLCASSLASRAEAFFGQGTRLTVV.

There are many counts of this clonotype. The chain has TRBV4-1 and TRBJ2-1, with unresolved D. CDR3 length equals 12 residues. Trimming took off 1 base at V and 10 bases at J, with 8 bases between the two ends. Germline V gene lookup returns CDR1 MGHRA and CDR2 YSYEKL. The CDR3: CASSQVLAEQFF. In DNA, the CDR3 is TGCGCCAGCAGCCAAGTTCTCGCCGAGCAGTTCTTC.

A note on this clonotype: This may be a read error: a much more frequent sequence differs by one nucleotide. The chain carries TRBV7-2 and TRBJ1-1; D is unclear. Germline V gene lookup returns CDR1 SGHTA and CDR2 FQGNSA. This CDR3 has 11 residues. Trimming took off 8 bases at V and 4 bases at J, with 8 bases between the two ends. This CDR3 reads CASCRITEAFF. CDR3 sequence (DNA): TGTGCCAGCTGTCGCATCACTGAAGCTTTCTTT.

This clonotype has ten or more counts. This chain uses TRBV7-9 with TRBJ2-3, with a tentative D call TRBD2 (6 bases). From germline, CDR1 is SEHNR and CDR2 FQNEAQ (reference sequence). The V end was cut by 4 bases, the J end by 0 bases, with 17 bases between. The CDR3 totals 17 residues. CDR3 loop: CASSSNAVGTSTDTQYF. CDR3 coding DNA: TGTGCCAGCAGCTCTAATGCTGTTGGGACTAGCACAGATACGCAGTATTTT.

This clonotype was observed many times. The chain has TRBV7-9 and TRBJ2-3; TRBD2 matches at 10 bases. Germline trimming cut 3 bases from V and 1 base from J; bases unmatched to any gene: 10. Germline assignment: CDR1 SEHNR and CDR2 FQNEAQ (reference sequence). The CDR3 contains 18 residues. As DNA, the CDR3 is TGTGCCAGCAGCTTTAGCGGGGGGCCACAATTCCGCACAGATACGCAGTATTTT. It specifies CASSFSGGPQFRTDTQYF.

The chain joins TRBV20-1 to TRBJ2-1; 13 bases map to TRBD2. The CDR3 totals 17 residues. V was clipped by 1 base and J by 7 bases; unmatched bases: 10. Germline V gene data show CDR1 as DFQATT and CDR2 as SNEGSKA (reference sequence). The CDR3: CSARVRTSGSIRNEQFF. The CDR3, as DNA: TGCAGTGCTAGAGTTCGGACTAGCGGGAGTATTAGGAATGAGCAGTTCTTC.

This clonotype was recorded many times. The J gene is TRBJ2-7, the V gene TRBV19, with D maybe TRBD2 (5 bases). V dropped 5 bases and J dropped 6 bases, with 17 bases sitting between them. Germline V gives CDR1 LNHDA, CDR2 SQIVND (reference sequence). There are 14 residues in the CDR3. CDR3: CASSSSAPEGEQYF. CDR3 coding DNA: TGTGCCAGTAGTTCCTCTGCCCCCGAGGGCGAGCAGTACTTC.

This clonotype was recorded at least ten times. The chain couples TRBV20-1 to TRBJ2-7; 8 bases line up with TRBD1. Trimming took 5 bases from V and 3 from J; bases not matched to a gene: 6. The CDR3 totals 13 residues. Germline V lookup: CDR1 DFQATT, CDR2 SNEGSKA (reference sequence). The CDR3 region is CSAGTGIYYEQYF. CDR3 bases: TGCAGTGCTGGGACAGGCATTTACTACGAGCAGTACTTC.

This clonotype was counted ten times or more. The rearrangement uses TRBV10-3 and TRBJ1-5; 7 bases line up with TRBD1. With V trimmed by 6 bases and J by 1 base, 0 bases remained unmatched. Germline V gene sequence: CDR1 ENHRY, CDR2 SYGVKD. The CDR3 runs 13 residues. In DNA, the CDR3 is TGTGCCATCAGGGGACAGAGCAATCAGCCCCAGCATTTT. Residues: CAIRGQSNQPQHF.

Only a few counts were recorded for this clonotype. The chain uses TRBV9 and TRBJ2-7; 9 bases agree with TRBD1. The length of the CDR3 is 16 residues. The V gene end was trimmed by 0 bases and the J gene end by 4 bases; junction bases not matched to a gene: 8. CDR1 is SGDLS, CDR2 YYNGEE, per germline. The DNA of the CDR3 is TGTGCCAGCAGCGTAGGACTGGGACAGGGCCTATACGAGCAGTACTTC. Translated: CASSVGLGQGLYEQYF.

There are many counts of this clonotype. The CDR3 DNA follows: TGTGCCTCGATACCAGGAGGCCGGGGAACTAATGAAAAACTGTTTTTT. This sequence encodes CASIPGGRGTNEKLFF. V gene TRBV30 combines with J gene TRBJ1-4; D remains ambiguous. The CDR3 spans 16 residues. V shed 7 bases and J shed 1 base, with 19 bases lying between them. Per germline, CDR1 GTSNPN and CDR2 SVGIG (reference sequence).

The sample holds many counts of this clonotype. The chain couples TRBV5-5 to TRBJ1-2, with D unclear. The CDR3 length is 14 residues. Trimming removed 4 bases from V and 6 bases from J, with 16 bases in between. Per germline, CDR1 SGHKS and CDR2 YYEKEE (reference sequence). CDR3 nucleotide sequence: TGTGCCAGCAGCAACGTACTGGGGAGGGATGGCTACACCTTC. Translation: CASSNVLGRDGYTF.

CDR3 coding DNA: TGTGCCATCAGTGCAACAGGGAGTAATGAAAAACTGTTTTTT. Amino acids: CAISATGSNEKLFF. The chain uses TRBV10-3 and TRBJ1-4; possible D gene TRBD1, 6 bases. Germline-derived CDR1 and CDR2 are ENHRY and SYGVKD. The ends were cut back, 4 bases at V and 4 bases at J, with 10 bases in the middle. This CDR3 has 14 amino acids.

This clonotype showed up many times. This sequence joins TRBV29-1 and TRBJ1-3; D gene unclear. CDR1 and CDR2 from the germline V gene are SQVTM and ANQGSEA. V was cut by 5 bases and J by 0 bases, with 8 bases left in between. This CDR3 is 13 amino acids long. This CDR3 reads CSVPGPSGNTIYF. The CDR3 nucleotides read TGCAGCGTTCCCGGACCCTCTGGAAACACCATATATTTT.

Many counts were recorded for this clonotype. The chain employs TRBV5-6 and TRBJ2-1; TRBD1 matches at 7 bases. Germline V lookup: CDR1 SGHDT, CDR2 YYEEEE. The trim removed 0 bases at V and 3 bases at J, leaving 3 bases unmatched. The CDR3 contains 15 residues. The CDR3 DNA sequence: TGTGCCAGCAGCTTGGCGGGACAGATCTACAATGAGCAGTTCTTC. Its translation is CASSLAGQIYNEQFF. Full variable domain (outside the CDR3, taken from reference TRBV5-6 and TRBJ2-1): DAGVTQSPTHLIKTRGQQVTLRCSPKSGHDTVSWYQQALGQGPQFIFQYYEEEERQRGNFPDRFSGHQFPNYSSELNVNALLLGDSALYLCASSLAGQIYNEQFFGPGTRLTVL.

This clonotype appeared many times. V usage is TRBV7-9 and J usage is TRBJ1-1, with D maybe TRBD1 (5 bases). This CDR3 is built from 15 residues. CDR1 and CDR2 from the germline V gene are SEHNR and FQNEAQ (reference sequence). V was shortened by 2 bases and J by 2 bases, with 12 bases between the two germline ends. CDR3 DNA sequence: TGTGCCAGCAGCTTATGGGGGTGGGATAACACTGAAGCTTTCTTT. Amino acids: CASSLWGWDNTEAFF.

This clonotype was observed many times. V and J are TRBV18 and TRBJ1-2, with unresolved D. Trimming removed 6 bases at V and 7 bases at J, with 15 bases between. The length of the CDR3 is 13 residues. Germline V CDR1 and CDR2: KGHSH, LQKENI. The CDR3 sequence: CASSPPSRSGYTF. The DNA of the CDR3 is TGTGCCAGCTCTCCGCCGAGCCGGTCTGGCTACACCTTC.